This paragraph reports one T cell receptor beta chain. This clone was seen only a few times. This clone's antigen is unknown. Base qualities are not at hand, and no much larger clone is one base apart. These data are taken from a study of blood T cell repertoires in COVID-19 (dated by TCRdb to about 2020). For the wider study: The collaborator samples originated in the United States, Italy and Spain and spanned the acute and convalescent phases of COVID-19. The prospective study material was composed of cDNA or gDNA derived from T cells, B-cell-depleted T cells, or PBMCs. Subjects who had been exposed to COVID-19, were actively infected with it, or had recovered from it provided the deeply sampled blood TCRbeta repertoires that made up the dataset. A freely available public database, intended as a resource for researchers studying the immune response to SARS-CoV-2, is where the repertoires were released. Samples were obtained from the ongoing ImmuneRACE study (first 160 participants) and from 950 to 1,500 subjects provided by 6 global collaborators. The sample metadata nearly always contained a de-identified subject ID, COVID-19 status, age in years and sex. Where available, HLA class I and class II types were taken from metadata supplied by the sample provider and were not determined by assay-based typing.

A distance of 7 bases separates the germline ends of V and J, which lose 3 bases and 3 bases respectively. The CDR3 sequence holds 13 residues, the cysteine and phenylalanine included. Only the CDR3 region is kept as DNA, spanning 39 bases read in frame from base 1. CDR1 and CDR2 (SGDLS, YYNGEE) derive from the germline V gene. The full study reports these points: Clinical and demographic metadata were provided uncurated, with the amount varying by source and participant.

The collaborating institutions used their own protocols to collect whole blood in K2EDTA tubes. For TCRbeta analysis, collaborators shipped samples as frozen whole blood, isolated PBMCs, or DNA extracted from either of those sample types. The immunoSEQ Assay, a bias-controlled multiplex PCR, was used to amplify TCRbeta CDR3 regions from genomic DNA. As for how the authors treated the data: The number of nucleated cells in each sample was estimated from the amplification of reference gene primers within the assay. To quantify the absolute abundance of each unique TCRbeta CDR3 rearrangement, sequence reads were collapsed and filtered. For each sample, productive Simpson clonality was calculated by taking the square root of Simpson's diversity index across productive rearrangements. The table comes from immuneACCESS by way of TCRdb, which keeps in-frame sequences with V and J called. Part of the clones is missing from these tables; in studies checked, under half for an unresolved V gene and the rest for unknown reasons. V and J calls plus clone size are reproduced from that table; the DNA served to infer D and trimming. This sample gives 150,000 to 200,000 clones in total; approximately 79% of them show up just once. The top ten constitute roughly 17% of the sample.

The sequence was collected from a man in his 60s with active or convalescent COVID-19. The sequenced material came from peripheral blood. The chain was built from TRBV9 and TRBJ1-5; D gene: possibly TRBD1, on 6 matching bases. The encoded CDR3 is CASSDRANQPQHF. The DNA sequence is given as TGTGCCAGCAGCGACAGGGCCAATCAGCCCCAGCATTTT. Full variable domain (CDR3 extended with the reference TRBV9 and TRBJ1-5 proteins): DSGVTQTPKHLITATGQRVTLRCSPRSGDLSVYWYQQSLDQGLQFLIQYYNGEERAKGNILERFSAQQFPDLHSELNLSSLELGDSALYFCASSDRANQPQHFGDGTRLSIL.